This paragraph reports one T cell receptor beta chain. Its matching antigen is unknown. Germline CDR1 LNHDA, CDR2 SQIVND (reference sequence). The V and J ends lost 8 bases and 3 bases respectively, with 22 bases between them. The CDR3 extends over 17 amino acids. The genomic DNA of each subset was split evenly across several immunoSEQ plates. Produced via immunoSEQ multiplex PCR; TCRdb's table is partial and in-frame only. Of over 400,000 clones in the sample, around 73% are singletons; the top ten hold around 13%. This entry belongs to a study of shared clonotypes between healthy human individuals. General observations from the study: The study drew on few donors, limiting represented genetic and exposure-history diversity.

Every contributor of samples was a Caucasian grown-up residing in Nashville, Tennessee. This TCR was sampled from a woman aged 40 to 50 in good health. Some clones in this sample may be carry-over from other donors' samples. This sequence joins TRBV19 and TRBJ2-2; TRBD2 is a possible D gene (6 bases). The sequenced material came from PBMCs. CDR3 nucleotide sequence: TGTGCCAGTGCTCGGAGGGCCCTGAGGATGGACACCGGGGAGCTGTTTTTT. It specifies CASARRALRMDTGELFF.